These T cell receptor beta chains were read from a single sample in a study of shared clonotypes between healthy human individuals. TCRdb's table, derived via immunoSEQ multiplex PCR, lists solely in-frame clones and lacks some. This table holds 150,000 to 200,000 clones, over 80% found once. The sample was naive CD4+ T cells sorted from blood. These TCRs come from a woman under 40 in good health. CDR3s leave out the opening cysteine and the closing phenylalanine or tryptophan.

V gene	J gene	CDR3 protein
TRBV19	TRBJ2-5	ASSIGGQETQY
TRBV7-2	TRBJ2-7	ASSLAPGSSYEQY
TRBV19	NA	ASARQGGYEQY
TRBV4-1	TRBJ2-3	ASSLGLARDTQY
TRBV5-1	TRBJ2-7	ASSISGRANDEQY
TRBV29-1	TRBJ2-2	SARVIGELF
TRBV19	TRBJ2-1	ASSNFPGRSSYNEQF
TRBV15	TRBJ1-6	ATSRDRWYGGNSPLH
TRBV5-1	TRBJ1-5	ASSRTGEGNQPQH
TRBV4-1	TRBJ2-7	ASSQAPVLYEQY
TRBV7-1	TRBJ2-7	ASSQRRGVPYEQY
TRBV6-4	TRBJ1-6	ASSDSTRGYNSPLH
TRBV10-3	TRBJ1-5	AISGQGRGNQPQH
TRBV28	TRBJ2-7	ASSLVTRGSLHEQY
TRBV29-1	NA	SVEAPGTSSHEQY
TRBV7-6	TRBJ2-5	ASSLAVAGAETQY
TRBV11-2	TRBJ2-5	ASSAWYGETQY
TRBV5-1	TRBJ2-7	ASSLTAGGLYEQY